One sample yielded the 9 T cell receptor beta chains listed below, sequenced in a study of blood T cell repertoires in COVID-19. TCRdb keeps only in-frame clones here, not all; method: immunoSEQ multiplex PCR. The data show about 250,000 clones, almost 90% seen once. The sequenced material came from peripheral blood. These receptors were obtained from a man older than 75 with acute or convalescent COVID-19.

This clone was observed a few times. J is TRBJ2-7 and V is TRBV5-6; TRBD2 aligns across 11 bases. The ends lost 3 bases at V and 3 bases at J; junction bases unmatched: 8. CDR3 length: 16 residues. From germline, CDR1 is SGHDT and CDR2 YYEEEE. CDR3 region: CASSSTRLAGIYEQYF. CDR3 nucleotides: TGTGCCAGCAGCTCGACTAGACTAGCGGGAATCTACGAGCAGTACTTC.

V and J are TRBV15 and TRBJ2-7; 15 bases fit TRBD2. Trimming removed 1 base from V and 7 bases from J; junction bases left unmatched: 8. The CDR3 extends over 17 amino acids. In germline, CDR1 is LNHNV, CDR2 YYDKDF (reference sequence). The DNA for the CDR3 is TGTGCCACCAGCAGAGGGGGACTAGCGGGAGGCCGTTGGGAGCAGTACTTC. Translation: CATSRGGLAGGRWEQYF.

This clone came up a few times. This chain's CDR3 is CASSLGAANTGELFF. The CDR3 DNA reads as TGTGCCAGCAGCTTAGGGGCAGCGAACACCGGGGAGCTGTTTTTT. J is TRBJ2-2 and V is TRBV7-2; D remains ambiguous. With 1 base removed from V and 0 bases from J, the gap between germline ends came to 6 bases. This CDR3 comprises 15 residues. CDR1 is SGHTA and CDR2 is FQGNSA in the germline V gene.

The chain uses TRBV6-5 and TRBJ2-3; no reliable D call. Trimming stripped 8 bases from V and 0 bases from J, with 9 bases between. In germline, CDR1 is MNHEY, CDR2 SVGAGI. The CDR3 runs to 13 residues. DNA of the CDR3: TGTGCCAGCCGCTCGCGTAGCACAGATACGCAGTATTTT. Translating gives CASRSRSTDTQYF.

The chain uses TRBV19 and TRBJ2-3; possibly TRBD1 for D (5 bases). Germline loops: CDR1 LNHDA, CDR2 SQIVND (reference sequence). The CDR3 covers 14 residues. V dropped 5 bases and J dropped 1 base, with 10 bases sitting between them. The CDR3 DNA sequence: TGTGCCAGTAGTTTGACAGATGGCACAGATACGCAGTATTTT. The encoded protein is CASSLTDGTDTQYF.

The chain combines TRBV12-3 or TRBV12-4 with TRBJ1-5; D gene uncertain. Trimming removed 3 bases from V and 6 bases from J, with 6 bases in between. The CDR3 is 12 residues long. For the CDR3, the DNA is TGTGCCAGCAGTTTTGAGGGTCAGCCCCAGCATTTT. This translates into CASSFEGQPQHF.

V is TRBV10-3 and J is TRBJ2-5, with 7 bases identical to TRBD1. Trimming at V came to 3 bases and at J to 3 bases, leaving 4 bases not matched to a gene. The CDR3 loop spans 14 amino acids. Germline CDR1 is ENHRY and CDR2 is SYGVKD. CDR3 protein: CAISEAGGEETQYF. In DNA form, the CDR3 reads TGTGCCATCAGTGAAGCAGGGGGAGAAGAGACCCAGTACTTC.

A single count supports this clone. This rearrangement joins TRBV19 to TRBJ2-2, with 8 positions matching TRBD1. Germline assignment: CDR1 LNHDA and CDR2 SQIVND (reference sequence). There are 16 residues in the CDR3. Germline trimming cut 7 bases from V and 2 bases from J; bases unmatched to any gene: 9. The CDR3, as DNA: TGTGCCAGTACAGGGGGCAGGGGACTCAACACCGGGGAGCTGTTTTTT. Encoded protein: CASTGGRGLNTGELFF.

The chain is built from TRBV6-5 and TRBJ2-7; D is perhaps TRBD1 (5 bases). V lost 1 base, J lost 3 bases, and 13 bases lay in between. This CDR3 is 15 amino acids long. CDR1 is MNHEY, CDR2 SVGAGI, per germline. Here the CDR3 DNA reads TGTGCCAGCAGTTACTTTGAAGGGGAAATCTACGAGCAGTACTTC. Residues: CASSYFEGEIYEQYF.